This TCR beta chain originates from a study of blood T cell repertoires in COVID-19. The table came from immunoSEQ multiplex PCR; TCRdb's copy has only in-frame clones and leaves some out. The sample lists 200,000 to 300,000 clones, around 83% occurring once. The V end lost 4 bases, the J end lost 3 bases, and 8 bases lay between the germline ends. This CDR3 region has 13 residues. CDR1 and CDR2 (germline): SGHVS, FQNEAQ. Sequencing input: peripheral blood. The chain has TRBV7-8 and TRBJ2-3, with D unclear. This receptor was obtained from a man aged 40-49 years who had recovered from COVID-19. The CDR3 nucleotides read TGTGCCAGCAGCTCCCCCCAGACAGATACGCAGTATTTT. Its protein is CASSSPQTDTQYF.